These 10 T cell receptor beta chains were all obtained from the same sample, sequenced in a study of CD8+ T cells in alopecia areata. cDNA reverse transcribed from extracted RNA served as the sequencing template. Clones were read by immunoSEQ multiplex PCR, and TCRdb kept only the in-frame ones, dropping some. The sample carries about 180,000 clones, 50% to 70% recorded once. The sample in question was CD4+ T cells sorted from blood, obtained at week 0. All receptors come from a human donor with alopecia areata.

The sample holds a few counts of this clone. The V call is TRBV4-1, the J call TRBJ2-7; maybe TRBD1 (6 bases). Deletions cut 1 base from V and 3 bases from J, with 16 bases between. This CDR3 has 16 amino acids. The germline gives CDR1 MGHRA, CDR2 YSYEKL. The CDR3 DNA is TGCGCCAGCAGCCAAGCTCAGGGGATGGGTAACTACGAGCAGTACTTC. Translated: CASSQAQGMGNYEQYF.

The rearrangement joins TRBV29-1 to TRBJ2-3, with 7 nucleotides matching TRBD2. Germline CDR1 and CDR2: SQVTM and ANQGSEA. V gave up 1 base and J gave up 6 bases; unmatched junction bases: 7. The CDR3 covers 14 residues. For the CDR3, the DNA is TGCAGCGTTGAAGCGGGGGGACCTTCTGATACGCAGTATTTT. Its translation is CSVEAGGPSDTQYF.

The genes are TRBV19 and TRBJ1-4; no reliable D call. Germline lookup yields CDR1 LNHDA and CDR2 SQIVND (reference sequence). V lost 5 bases and J 0 bases, leaving 10 bases between the germline ends. CDR3 size: 15 residues. DNA of the CDR3: TGTGCCAGTAGTCCAATGATTGCAACTAATGAAAAACTGTTTTTT. This codes for CASSPMIATNEKLFF.

The chain carries TRBV6-5 and TRBJ1-5; a possible D gene is TRBD1 (6 bases). V lost 5 bases, J lost 2 bases, and 13 bases lay in between. Germline values: CDR1 MNHEY, CDR2 SVGAGI. This CDR3 has 15 amino acids. DNA of the CDR3: TGTGCCAGCAGTGTCCTGTCAGGGGGCAATCAGCCCCAGCATTTT. Translation gives CASSVLSGGNQPQHF.

This clone was picked up many times. The chain recombines TRBV10-3 with TRBJ1-5; the match to TRBD1 covers 10 bases. This CDR3 spans 12 amino acids. Germline CDR1 is ENHRY and CDR2 is SYGVKD. Germline trimming cut 5 bases from V and 11 bases from J; bases unmatched to any gene: 3. The CDR3 sequence is CAISSTGGTQHF. The CDR3 nucleotides read TGTGCCATCAGTTCGACAGGGGGCACCCAGCATTTT.

V gene TRBV14 combines with J gene TRBJ2-1; TRBD2 matches at 7 bases. The CDR3 contains 14 residues. V gave up 1 base and J gave up 9 bases; unmatched junction bases: 6. In germline, CDR1 is SGHDN, CDR2 FVKESK. CDR3 nucleotides: TGTGCCAGCAGCCAAGTAGCGGGTTATGGTGAGCAGTTCTTC. Protein: CASSQVAGYGEQFF.

J is TRBJ1-5 and V is TRBV30; TRBD1 aligns across 8 bases. Germline values: CDR1 GTSNPN, CDR2 SVGIG (reference sequence). V lost 5 bases to trimming and J lost 2 bases; unmatched junction nucleotides: 5. The CDR3 is 14 amino acids. The CDR3 bases are TGTGCCTGGGACCTGGGACAGGGCAATCAGCCCCAGCATTTT. Translating it yields CAWDLGQGNQPQHF. The full variable domain, in which reference TRBV30 and TRBJ1-5 provide the parts outside the CDR3, is SQTIHQWPATLVQPVGSPLSLECTVEGTSNPNLYWYRQAAGRGLQLLFYSVGIGQISSEVPQNLSASRPQDRQFILSSKKLLLSDSGFYLCAWDLGQGNQPQHFGDGTRLSIL.

The chain has TRBV19 and TRBJ1-6; 8 positions agree with TRBD1. J lost 15 bases, V lost 4 bases, and 5 bases had no gene match. The CDR3 sequence is 12 residues long. Germline CDR1 LNHDA, CDR2 SQIVND (reference sequence). The CDR3 loop is CASSTAGGILHF. The DNA for the CDR3 is TGTGCCAGTAGTACTGCAGGGGGCATCCTCCACTTT.

The chain recombines TRBV7-2 with TRBJ1-1, with D possibly being TRBD1 (5 bases). The CDR3 has 13 amino acids. V was shortened by 4 bases and J by 4 bases, with 10 bases between the two germline ends. The V gene's germline CDR1 is SGHTA and CDR2 FQGNSA. The CDR3 region has the DNA TGTGCCAGCAGCTCAGGACACGGCACTGAAGCTTTCTTT. It yields the protein CASSSGHGTEAFF.

The chain has TRBV29-1 and TRBJ2-6; 9 bases fit TRBD1. Germline trimming cut 6 bases from V and 2 bases from J; bases unmatched to any gene: 14. Germline CDR1 and CDR2: SQVTM and ANQGSEA. This CDR3 has 18 residues. This CDR3 reads CSVDNAGTGPPGANVLTF. The CDR3 DNA reads TGCAGCGTAGACAACGCCGGGACAGGGCCCCCTGGGGCCAACGTCCTGACTTTC.